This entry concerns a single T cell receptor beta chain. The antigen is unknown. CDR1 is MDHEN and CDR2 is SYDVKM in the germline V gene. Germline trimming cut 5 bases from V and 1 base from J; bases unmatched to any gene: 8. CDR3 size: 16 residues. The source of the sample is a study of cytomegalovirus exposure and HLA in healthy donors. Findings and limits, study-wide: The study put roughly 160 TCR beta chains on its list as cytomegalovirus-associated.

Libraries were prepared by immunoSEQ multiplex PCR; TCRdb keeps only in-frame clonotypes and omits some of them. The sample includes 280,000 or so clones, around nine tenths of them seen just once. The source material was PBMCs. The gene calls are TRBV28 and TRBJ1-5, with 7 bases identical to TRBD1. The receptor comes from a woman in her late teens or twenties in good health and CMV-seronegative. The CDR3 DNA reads TGTGCCAGCAGTCGTACAGGGGATGGAAGCAATCAGCCCCAGCATTTT. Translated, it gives CASSRTGDGSNQPQHF.